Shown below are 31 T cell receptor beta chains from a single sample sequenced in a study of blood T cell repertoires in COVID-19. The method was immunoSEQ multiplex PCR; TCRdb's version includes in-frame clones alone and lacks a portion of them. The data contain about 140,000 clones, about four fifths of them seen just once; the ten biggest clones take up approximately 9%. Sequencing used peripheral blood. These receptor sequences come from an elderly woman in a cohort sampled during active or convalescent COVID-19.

The CDR3: CASSPIQGASGNTIYF. The CDR3 DNA reads TGTGCCAGCAGCCCCATACAGGGGGCCTCAGGAAACACCATATATTTT. The chain uses TRBV13 and TRBJ1-3; 9 bases align to TRBD1. The CDR3 runs 16 residues. V gave up 5 bases and J gave up 4 bases; unmatched junction bases: 9. Germline V lookup: CDR1 PRHDT, CDR2 FYEKMQ (reference sequence).

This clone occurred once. CDR3 loop: CASSLRDKSDYGYTF. The CDR3 nucleotides read TGTGCCAGCAGCTTACGGGACAAGAGCGACTATGGCTACACCTTC. The J gene is TRBJ1-2, the V gene TRBV7-9, with D tentatively TRBD1 (6 bases). In germline, CDR1 is SEHNR, CDR2 FQNEAQ (reference sequence). V was shortened by 2 bases and J by 3 bases, with 13 bases between the two germline ends. The CDR3 covers 15 residues.

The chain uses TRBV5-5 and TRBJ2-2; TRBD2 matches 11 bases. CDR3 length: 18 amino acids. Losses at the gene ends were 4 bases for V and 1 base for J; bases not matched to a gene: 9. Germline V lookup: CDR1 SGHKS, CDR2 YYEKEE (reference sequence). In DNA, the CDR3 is TGTGCCAGCAGCAGTACGAAACTAGCGGGGGTGAACACCGGGGAGCTGTTTTTT. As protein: CASSSTKLAGVNTGELFF.

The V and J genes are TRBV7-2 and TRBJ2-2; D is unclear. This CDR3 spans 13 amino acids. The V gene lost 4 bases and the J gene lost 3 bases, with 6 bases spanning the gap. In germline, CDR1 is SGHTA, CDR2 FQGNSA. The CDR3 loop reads CASSSGYTGELFF. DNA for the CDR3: TGTGCCAGCAGCTCAGGTTACACCGGGGAGCTGTTTTTT.

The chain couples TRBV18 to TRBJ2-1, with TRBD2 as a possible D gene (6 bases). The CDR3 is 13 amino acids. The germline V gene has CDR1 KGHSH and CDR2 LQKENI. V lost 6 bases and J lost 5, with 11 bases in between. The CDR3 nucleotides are TGTGCCAGCTCTCCAGAGCGGGACAATGAGCAGTTCTTC. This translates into CASSPERDNEQFF. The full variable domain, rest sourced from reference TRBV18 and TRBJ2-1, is NAGVMQNPRHLVRRRGQEARLRCSPMKGHSHVYWYRQLPEEGLKFMVYLQKENIIDESGMPKERFSAEFPKEGPSILRIQQVVRGDSAAYFCASSPERDNEQFFGPGTRLTVL.

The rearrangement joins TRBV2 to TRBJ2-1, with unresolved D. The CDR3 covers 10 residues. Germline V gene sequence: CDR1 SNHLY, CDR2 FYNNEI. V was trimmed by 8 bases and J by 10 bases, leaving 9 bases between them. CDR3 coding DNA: TGTGCCAGCGCGATCATCGAGCAGTTCTTC. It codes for CASAIIEQFF.

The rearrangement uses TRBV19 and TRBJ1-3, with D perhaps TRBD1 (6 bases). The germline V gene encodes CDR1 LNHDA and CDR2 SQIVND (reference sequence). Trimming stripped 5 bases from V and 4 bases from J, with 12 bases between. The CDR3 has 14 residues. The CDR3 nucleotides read TGTGCCAGTAGTTCCGGGACATGGGGAAACACCATATATTTT. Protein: CASSSGTWGNTIYF. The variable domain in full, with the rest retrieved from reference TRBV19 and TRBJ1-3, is DGGITQSPKYLFRKEGQNVTLSCEQNLNHDAMYWYRQDPGQGLRLIYYSQIVNDFQKGDIAEGYSVSREKKESFPLTVTSAQKNPTAFYLCASSSGTWGNTIYFGEGSWLTVV.

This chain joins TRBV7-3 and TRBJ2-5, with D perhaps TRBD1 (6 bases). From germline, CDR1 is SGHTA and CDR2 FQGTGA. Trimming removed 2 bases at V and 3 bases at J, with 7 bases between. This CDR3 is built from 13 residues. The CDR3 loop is CASSLGDKETQYF. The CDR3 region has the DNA TGTGCCAGCAGCTTAGGGGACAAAGAGACCCAGTACTTC.

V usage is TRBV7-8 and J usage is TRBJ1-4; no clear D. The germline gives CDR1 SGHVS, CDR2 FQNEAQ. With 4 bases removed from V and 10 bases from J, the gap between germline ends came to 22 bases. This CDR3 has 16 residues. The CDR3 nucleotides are TGTGCCAGCAGCTCAGGCAGAGATCTCCCTTTCGGAAAACTGTTTTTT. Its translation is CASSSGRDLPFGKLFF.

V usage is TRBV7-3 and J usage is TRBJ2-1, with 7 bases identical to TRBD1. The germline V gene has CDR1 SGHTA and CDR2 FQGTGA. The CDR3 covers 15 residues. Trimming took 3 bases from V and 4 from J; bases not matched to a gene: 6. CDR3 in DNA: TGTGCCAGCAGCTTCAGGGACAGCGCGTACAATGAGCAGTTCTTC. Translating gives CASSFRDSAYNEQFF.

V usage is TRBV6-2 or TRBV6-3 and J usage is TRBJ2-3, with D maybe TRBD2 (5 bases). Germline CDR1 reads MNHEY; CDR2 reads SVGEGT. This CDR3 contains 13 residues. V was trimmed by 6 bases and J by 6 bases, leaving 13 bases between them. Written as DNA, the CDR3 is TGTGCCAGCAGCCTAGGACTGTTGGATACGCAGTATTTT. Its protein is CASSLGLLDTQYF.

Here the CDR3 DNA reads TGTGCCAGCAGCTTACGTGGGGCGAGTGAAAAACTGTTTTTT. Protein: CASSLRGASEKLFF. The chain employs TRBV7-6 and TRBJ1-4; D perhaps matches TRBD1 (5 bases). Germline CDR1 and CDR2: SGHVS and FNYEAQ. This CDR3 has 14 residues. V gave up 2 bases and J gave up 7 bases, with 11 bases separating them.

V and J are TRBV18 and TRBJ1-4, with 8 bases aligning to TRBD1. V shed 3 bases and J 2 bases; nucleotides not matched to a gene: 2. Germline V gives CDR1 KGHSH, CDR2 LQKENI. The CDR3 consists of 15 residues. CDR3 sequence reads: CASSPQGATNEKLFF. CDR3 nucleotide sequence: TGTGCCAGCTCACCTCAGGGGGCGACTAATGAAAAACTGTTTTTT.

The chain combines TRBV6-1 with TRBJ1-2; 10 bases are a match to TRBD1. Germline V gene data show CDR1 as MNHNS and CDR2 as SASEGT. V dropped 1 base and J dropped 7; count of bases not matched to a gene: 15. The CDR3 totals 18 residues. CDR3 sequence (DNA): TGTGCCAGCAGTGAAGGGGTAGGGACAGGGGCCTACCGTTCTGGCTACACCTTC. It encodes CASSEGVGTGAYRSGYTF.

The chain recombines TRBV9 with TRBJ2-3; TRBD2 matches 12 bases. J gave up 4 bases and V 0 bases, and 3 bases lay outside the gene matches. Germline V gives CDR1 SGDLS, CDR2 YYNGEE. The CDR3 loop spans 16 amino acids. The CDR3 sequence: CASSVDPSGGADTQYF. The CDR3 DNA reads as TGTGCCAGCAGCGTAGATCCTAGCGGGGGGGCAGATACGCAGTATTTT.

CDR3 residues: CASSLGQNSPLHF. The CDR3 DNA reads as TGTGCCAGCAGTTTGGGACAAAATTCACCCCTCCACTTT. The V and J genes are TRBV12-3 or TRBV12-4 and TRBJ1-6; D is possibly TRBD1 (6 bases). This CDR3 has 13 amino acids. The V and J ends lost 3 bases and 7 bases respectively, with 7 bases between them.

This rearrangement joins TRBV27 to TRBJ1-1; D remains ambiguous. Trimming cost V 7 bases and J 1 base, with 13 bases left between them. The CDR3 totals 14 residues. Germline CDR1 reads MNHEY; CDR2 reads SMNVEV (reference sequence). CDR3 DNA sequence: TGTGCCAGCACCCGGTGGGCGGGGAACACTGAAGCTTTCTTT. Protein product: CASTRWAGNTEAFF.

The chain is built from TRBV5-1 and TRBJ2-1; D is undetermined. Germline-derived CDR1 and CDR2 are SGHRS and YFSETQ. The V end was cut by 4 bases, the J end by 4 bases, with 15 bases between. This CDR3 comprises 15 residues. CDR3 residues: CASSSRPESYNEQFF. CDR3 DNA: TGCGCCAGCAGCAGCCGACCGGAGTCGTACAATGAGCAGTTCTTC.

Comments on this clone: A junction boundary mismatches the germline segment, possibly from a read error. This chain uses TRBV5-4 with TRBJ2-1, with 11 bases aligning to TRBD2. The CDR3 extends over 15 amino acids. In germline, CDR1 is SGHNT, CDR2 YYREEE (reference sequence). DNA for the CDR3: TGTGCCAGCAGCTTAACTTTAGGTCTAGCGGGGGGCTTGGTCTTC. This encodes CASSLTLGLAGGLVF. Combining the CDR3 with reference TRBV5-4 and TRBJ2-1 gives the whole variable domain ETGVTQSPTHLIKTRGQQVTLRCSSQSGHNTVSWYQQALGQGPQFIFQYYREEENGRGNFPPRFSGLQFPNYSSELNVNALELDDSALYLCASSLTLGLAGGLVFGPGTRLTVL.

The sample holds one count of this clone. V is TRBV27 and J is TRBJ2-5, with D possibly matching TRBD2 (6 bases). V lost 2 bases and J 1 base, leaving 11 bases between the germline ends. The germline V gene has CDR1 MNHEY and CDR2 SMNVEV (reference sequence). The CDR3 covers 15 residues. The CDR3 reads CASSLMGRTQETQYF. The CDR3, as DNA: TGTGCCAGCAGTTTAATGGGGAGGACCCAAGAGACCCAGTACTTC.

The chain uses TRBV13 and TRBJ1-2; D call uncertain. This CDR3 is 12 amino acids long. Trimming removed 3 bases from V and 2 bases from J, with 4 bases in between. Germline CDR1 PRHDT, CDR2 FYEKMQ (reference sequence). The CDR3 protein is CASSFRNYGYTF. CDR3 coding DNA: TGTGCCAGCAGCTTCAGAAACTATGGCTACACCTTC.

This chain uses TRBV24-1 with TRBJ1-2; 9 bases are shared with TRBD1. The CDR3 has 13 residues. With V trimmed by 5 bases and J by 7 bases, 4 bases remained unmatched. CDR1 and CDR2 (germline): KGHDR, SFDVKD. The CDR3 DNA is TGTGCCACCAGTGGGACAGGGGTAGGTGGCTACACCTTC. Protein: CATSGTGVGGYTF.

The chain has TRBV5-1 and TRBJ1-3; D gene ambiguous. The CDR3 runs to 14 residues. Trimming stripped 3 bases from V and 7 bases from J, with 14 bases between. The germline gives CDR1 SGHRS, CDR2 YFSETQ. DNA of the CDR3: TGCGCCAGCAGCTGGGGAGGCAGTCGGAACACCATATATTTT. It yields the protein CASSWGGSRNTIYF.

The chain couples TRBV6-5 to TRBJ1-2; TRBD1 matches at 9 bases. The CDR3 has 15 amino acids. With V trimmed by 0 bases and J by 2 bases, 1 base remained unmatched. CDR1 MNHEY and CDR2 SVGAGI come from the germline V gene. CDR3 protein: CASSYSGTGNYGYTF. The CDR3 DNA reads TGTGCCAGCAGTTACTCCGGGACAGGGAACTATGGCTACACCTTC.

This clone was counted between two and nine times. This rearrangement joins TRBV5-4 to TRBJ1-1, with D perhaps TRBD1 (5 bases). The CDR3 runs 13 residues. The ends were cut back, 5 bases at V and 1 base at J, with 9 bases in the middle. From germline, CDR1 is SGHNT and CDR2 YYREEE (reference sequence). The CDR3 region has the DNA TGTGCCAGCAGAAAGACAGAGAACACTGAAGCTTTCTTT. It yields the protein CASRKTENTEAFF.

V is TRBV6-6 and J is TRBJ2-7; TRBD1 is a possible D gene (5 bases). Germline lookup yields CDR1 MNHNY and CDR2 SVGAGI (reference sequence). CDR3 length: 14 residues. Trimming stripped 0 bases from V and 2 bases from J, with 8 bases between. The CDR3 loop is CASSYSAGTYEQYF. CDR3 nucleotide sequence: TGTGCCAGCAGTTACTCTGCAGGGACCTACGAGCAGTACTTC.

In nucleotides, the CDR3 is TGTGCCAGCAGCCCCAGACAGGGTAGTCTTGTAGCTTTCTTT. Its protein product is CASSPRQGSLVAFF. V usage is TRBV7-2 and J usage is TRBJ1-1; 7 bases agree with TRBD1. This CDR3 is 14 amino acids long. The V gene's germline CDR1 is SGHTA and CDR2 FQGNSA. V was pared by 5 bases and J by 10 bases, with 13 bases of the junction left unmatched. The full variable domain, in which reference TRBV7-2 and TRBJ1-1 provide the parts outside the CDR3, is GAGVSQSPSNKVTEKGKDVELRCDPISGHTALYWYRQSLGQGLEFLIYFQGNSAPDKSGLPSDRFSAERTGGSVSTLTIQRTQQEDSAVYLCASSPRQGSLVAFFGQGTRLTVV.

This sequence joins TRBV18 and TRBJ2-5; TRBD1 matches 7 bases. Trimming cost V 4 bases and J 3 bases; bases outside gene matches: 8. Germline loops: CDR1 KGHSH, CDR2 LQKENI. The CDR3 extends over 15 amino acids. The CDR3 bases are TGTGCCAGCTCACTACTAGGGACAGTCAAAGAGACCCAGTACTTC. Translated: CASSLLGTVKETQYF.

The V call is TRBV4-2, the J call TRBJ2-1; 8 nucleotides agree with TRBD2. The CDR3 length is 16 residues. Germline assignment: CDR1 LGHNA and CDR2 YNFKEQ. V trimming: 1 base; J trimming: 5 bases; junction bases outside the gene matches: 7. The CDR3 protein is CASSQGQLADNNEQFF. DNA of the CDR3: TGTGCCAGCAGCCAAGGGCAACTAGCGGACAACAATGAGCAGTTCTTC.

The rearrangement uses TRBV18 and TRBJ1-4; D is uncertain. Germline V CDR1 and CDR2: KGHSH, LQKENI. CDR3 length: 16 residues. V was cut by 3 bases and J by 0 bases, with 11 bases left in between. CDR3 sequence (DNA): TGTGCCAGCTCACCGCCCGGCGGAACAACTAATGAAAAACTGTTTTTT. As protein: CASSPPGGTTNEKLFF. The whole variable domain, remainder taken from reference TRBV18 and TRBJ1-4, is NAGVMQNPRHLVRRRGQEARLRCSPMKGHSHVYWYRQLPEEGLKFMVYLQKENIIDESGMPKERFSAEFPKEGPSILRIQQVVRGDSAAYFCASSPPGGTTNEKLFFGSGTQLSVL.

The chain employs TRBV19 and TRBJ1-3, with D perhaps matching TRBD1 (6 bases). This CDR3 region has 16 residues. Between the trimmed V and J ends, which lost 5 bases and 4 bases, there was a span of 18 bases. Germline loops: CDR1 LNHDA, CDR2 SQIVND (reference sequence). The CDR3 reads CASSPRGRQEGNTIYF. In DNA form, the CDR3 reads TGTGCCAGTAGTCCAAGGGGGAGACAGGAGGGAAACACCATATATTTT.